This T cell receptor beta chain was observed in a study of blood T cell repertoires in COVID-19 (TCRdb year 2020). As for the study more broadly: Samples covering the acute and convalescent phases of COVID-19 were provided by collaborators in the United States, Italy and Spain. The prospective study material was composed of cDNA or gDNA derived from T cells, B-cell-depleted T cells, or PBMCs. Deeply sampled blood TCRbeta repertoires from subjects exposed to, actively infected with, or recovered from COVID-19 were included in the dataset. The repertoires were made available in a free public database intended to serve as a resource for research on the immune response to SARS-CoV-2. Samples came from the ongoing ImmuneRACE study (first 160 participants) plus 1,254 subjects from 6 global collaborators. Sample metadata almost always included a de-identified subject ID, COVID-19 status, age in years and sex. Where available, HLA class I and class II types were obtained from metadata supplied by the sample provider rather than from assay-based typing.

TCRbeta CDR3 regions were amplified from genomic DNA by means of the immunoSEQ Assay, a bias-controlled multiplex PCR. For the original study's pipeline: The number of nucleated cells in each sample was estimated from the amplification of reference gene primers within the assay. To quantify the absolute abundance of each unique TCRbeta CDR3 rearrangement, sequence reads were collapsed and filtered. For each sample, productive Simpson clonality was calculated by taking the square root of Simpson's diversity index across productive rearrangements. Here the immuneACCESS table is served through TCRdb, limited to in-frame sequences with V and J called. Missing clones are a known gap in these copies; in checked studies unresolved V genes cover under half, and the rest lacks a known reason. The V and J calls and clone size are taken from that table; D and trimming were inferred from the DNA. The table for this sample lists roughly 250,000 clones; approximately 84% of them were counted only once. The ten largest account for approximately 1.9% of the sample.

Worth noting for this clone: Its binding antigen is unknown. Within one base of it there is no much larger clone, and no base qualities were kept.

From the germline V gene, CDR1 is SGHTA and CDR2 is FQGNSA. The V and J ends are trimmed by 2 bases and 0 bases, leaving 10 bases between them. CDR3 length: 16 amino acids, cysteine to phenylalanine. Only CDR3 DNA remains: 48 bases, in frame from the first base. Here is what the overall study found, with its caveats: How much clinical and demographic metadata was included differed by source and by participant, and the metadata was provided uncurated.

Collaborating institutions collected whole blood in K2EDTA tubes following their own protocols. For TCRbeta analysis, collaborator samples were shipped as frozen whole blood, as isolated PBMCs, or as DNA extracted from either sample type. Sequencing was carried out using peripheral blood. This sequence originates from a woman of 80 years or more with acute or convalescent COVID-19. The V and J segments used are TRBV7-2 and TRBJ2-2; TRBD2 is a possible D gene, resting on 6 matching bases. The DNA is as follows: TGTGCCAGCAGCTTACGGGGGACCGCGAACACCGGGGAGCTGTTTTTT. Its protein product is CASSLRGTANTGELFF.